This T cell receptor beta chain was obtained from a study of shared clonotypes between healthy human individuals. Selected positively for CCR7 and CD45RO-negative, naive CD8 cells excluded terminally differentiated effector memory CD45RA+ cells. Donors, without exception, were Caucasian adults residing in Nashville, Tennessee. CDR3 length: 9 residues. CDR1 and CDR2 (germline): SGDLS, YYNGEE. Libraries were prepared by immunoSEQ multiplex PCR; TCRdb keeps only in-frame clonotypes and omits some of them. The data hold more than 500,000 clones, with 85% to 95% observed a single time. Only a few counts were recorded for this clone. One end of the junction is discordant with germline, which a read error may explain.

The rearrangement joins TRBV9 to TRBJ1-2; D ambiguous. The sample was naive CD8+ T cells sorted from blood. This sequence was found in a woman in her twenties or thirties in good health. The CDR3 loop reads CASSPLHGF. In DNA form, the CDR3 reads TGTGCCAGCAGCCCTCTCCATGGCTTC.